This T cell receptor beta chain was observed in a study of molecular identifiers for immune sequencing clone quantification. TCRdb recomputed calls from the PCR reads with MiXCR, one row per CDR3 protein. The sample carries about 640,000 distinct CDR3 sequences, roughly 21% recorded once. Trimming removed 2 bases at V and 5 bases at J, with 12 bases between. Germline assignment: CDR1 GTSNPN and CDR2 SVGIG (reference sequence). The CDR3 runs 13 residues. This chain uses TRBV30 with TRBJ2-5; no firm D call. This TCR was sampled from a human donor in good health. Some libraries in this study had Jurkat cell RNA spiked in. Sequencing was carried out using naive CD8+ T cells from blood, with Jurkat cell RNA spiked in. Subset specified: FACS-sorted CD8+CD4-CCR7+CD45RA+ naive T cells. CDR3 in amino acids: CAWSLDRGETQYF. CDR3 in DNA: TGTGCCTGGAGTTTGGATAGAGGCGAGACCCAGTACTTC.